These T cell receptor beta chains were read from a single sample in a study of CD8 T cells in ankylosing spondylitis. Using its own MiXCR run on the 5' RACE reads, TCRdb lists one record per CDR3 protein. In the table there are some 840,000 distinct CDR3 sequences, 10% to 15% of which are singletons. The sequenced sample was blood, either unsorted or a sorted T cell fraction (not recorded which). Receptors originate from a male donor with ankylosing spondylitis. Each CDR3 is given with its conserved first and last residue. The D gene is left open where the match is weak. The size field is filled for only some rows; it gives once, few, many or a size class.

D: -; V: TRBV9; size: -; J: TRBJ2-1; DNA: TGTGCCAGCAGCGCCGGAGCCCTTATGTACAATGAGCAGTTCTTC; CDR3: CASSAGALMYNEQFF
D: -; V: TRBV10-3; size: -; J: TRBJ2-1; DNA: TGTGCCATCAGTGACACGCCAGGAACGGGGGGCAGCAATGAGCAGTTCTTC; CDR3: CAISDTPGTGGSNEQFF
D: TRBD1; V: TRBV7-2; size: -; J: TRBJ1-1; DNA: TGTGCCAGCAGCCGGGAGGACAGGGAGCGAGCTTTCTTT; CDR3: CASSREDRERAFF
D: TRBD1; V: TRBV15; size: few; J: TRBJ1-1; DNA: TGTGCCACCAGCAGAATCTCAGGGGGTACCACTGAAGCTTTCTTT; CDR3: CATSRISGGTTEAFF
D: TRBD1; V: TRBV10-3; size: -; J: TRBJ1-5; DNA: TGTGCCATCAGTGAAAAACAGGGGACCTCGCCCCAGCATTTT; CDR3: CAISEKQGTSPQHF
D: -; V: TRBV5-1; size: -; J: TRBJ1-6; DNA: TGCGCCATCACGCTAGAACCGAATTCACCCCTCCACTTT; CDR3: CAITLEPNSPLHF
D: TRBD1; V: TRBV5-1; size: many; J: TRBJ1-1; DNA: TGCGCCAGCAGCGTGACAGGGACTGAAGCTTTCTTT; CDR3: CASSVTGTEAFF
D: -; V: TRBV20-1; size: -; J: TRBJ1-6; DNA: TGCAGTGCTAGGCCCCAAGTAGCCGGATTGGCCCTCCACTTT; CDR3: CSARPQVAGLALHF
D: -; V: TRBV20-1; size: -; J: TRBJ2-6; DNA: TGCAGTGCTACCCCCGTGGGGGCCAACGTCCTGACTTTC; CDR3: CSATPVGANVLTF
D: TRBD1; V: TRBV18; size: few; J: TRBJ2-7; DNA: TGTGCCAGCTCACCCCTCCGAGGGGGCAGATTCTCCTACGAGCAGTACTTC; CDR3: CASSPLRGGRFSYEQYF
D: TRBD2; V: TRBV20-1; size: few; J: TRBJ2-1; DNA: TGCAGTGCTAGAAATAGACTAGCGGTGTACAATGAGCAGTTCTTC; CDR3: CSARNRLAVYNEQFF
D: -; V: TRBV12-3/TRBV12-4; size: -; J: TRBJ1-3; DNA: TGTGCCAGCACCCCGGTAGTTCCTGGAAACACCATATATTTT; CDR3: CASTPVVPGNTIYF
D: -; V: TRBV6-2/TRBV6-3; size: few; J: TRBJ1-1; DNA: TGTGCCAGCAGTCAAGGACATCAGGCCTTCACTGAAGCTTTCTTT; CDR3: CASSQGHQAFTEAFF
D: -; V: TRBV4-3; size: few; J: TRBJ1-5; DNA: TGCGCCAGCAGCCAAGAAGGGGGACGGCCCCAGCATTTT; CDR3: CASSQEGGRPQHF